The rows below give T cell receptor beta chains drawn from one sample of a study of PD-1 blockade in classical Hodgkin lymphoma. Data came from immunoSEQ multiplex PCR; TCRdb stores just in-frame clones and leaves some out. Seen here are 12,000 or so clones, approximately 81% observed once, and the top ten hold about two fifths. Sequenced here: CD8+ T cells from blood, sampled at baseline. The receptors stem from a human donor with classical Hodgkin lymphoma. Both conserved end residues are part of each CDR3. A D gene is named only where the DNA matches it firmly. Not every row has a clone size; where given, it reads once, few, many or a size class.

abundance	d_gene	v_gene	j_gene	CDR3aa	CDR3nt
NA	NA	TRBV7-7	TRBJ2-1	CASSPTSHSSYNEQFF	TGTGCTAGCAGCCCCACTAGCCACAGCTCCTACAATGAGCAGTTCTTC
NA	NA	TRBV5-1	TRBJ1-1	CASSLGGGTEAFF	TGCGCCAGCAGCTTGGGCGGGGGAACTGAAGCTTTCTTT
NA	NA	TRBV11-2	TRBJ2-3	CASSLRAEAPDTQYF	TGTGCCAGCAGCTTAAGGGCAGAAGCCCCAGATACGCAGTATTTT
NA	NA	TRBV6-5	TRBJ1-1	CASSLGSNMNTEAFF	TGTGCCAGCAGTTTAGGCAGCAACATGAACACTGAAGCTTTCTTT
NA	NA	TRBV30	TRBJ2-2	CAWSGGPGTGELFF	TGTGCCTGGAGTGGGGGTCCCGGCACCGGGGAGCTGTTTTTT
few	NA	TRBV5-1	TRBJ1-2	CASSPSAYGYTF	TGCGCCAGCAGCCCTTCAGCTTATGGCTACACCTTC
NA	NA	TRBV19	TRBJ2-7	CASSDGGPTQAEQYF	TGTGCCAGTAGCGACGGTGGGCCTACGCAGGCCGAGCAGTACTTC
NA	TRBD2	TRBV6-5	TRBJ2-7	CATSLAGEIYEQYF	TGTGCCACCTCACTAGCGGGAGAAATCTACGAGCAGTACTTC
NA	NA	TRBV13	TRBJ1-1	CASRMNFYPEAFF	TGTGCCAGCAGGATGAACTTTTATCCTGAAGCTTTCTTT
NA	NA	TRBV27	TRBJ2-1	CASSLDAISYNEQFF	TGTGCCAGCAGTTTAGACGCAATCTCCTACAATGAGCAGTTCTTC
once	TRBD1	TRBV4-2	TRBJ2-7	CASSHIRDSTYEQYF	TGTGCCAGCAGCCACATCCGGGACAGTACGTACGAGCAGTACTTC
NA	NA	TRBV25-1	TRBJ2-7	CASSPWTSTSYEQYF	TGTGCCAGCAGTCCATGGACGTCTACCTCCTACGAGCAGTACTTC
NA	NA	TRBV28	TRBJ1-4	CASSFSEGTNEKLFF	TGTGCCAGCAGTTTTAGTGAGGGAACTAATGAAAAACTGTTTTTT
NA	NA	TRBV19	TRBJ2-1	CASSPDGYNEQFF	TGTGCCAGTAGTCCGGACGGTTACAATGAGCAGTTCTTC
NA	NA	TRBV28	TRBJ1-1	CASRHSTEAFF	TGTGCCAGCCGCCATTCCACTGAAGCTTTCTTT
NA	TRBD2	TRBV19	TRBJ2-7	CASSSTSGEPYEQYF	TGTGCCAGTAGTAGCACTAGCGGGGAACCCTACGAGCAGTACTTC
NA	NA	TRBV4-1	TRBJ1-3	CASSQEETRLGWRNTIYF	TGCGCCAGCAGCCAAGAAGAGACCAGGTTAGGATGGAGAAACACCATATATTTT
NA	NA	TRBV7-6	TRBJ1-2	CASSPGVSGGNGYTF	TGTGCCAGCAGCCCTGGGGTTTCCGGGGGCAATGGCTACACCTTC
NA	NA	TRBV2	TRBJ1-1	CASPLQGNMNTEAFF	TGTGCCAGTCCTCTACAGGGAAACATGAACACTGAAGCTTTCTTT
large	NA	TRBV5-4	TRBJ2-7	CASSSEETRLDEQYF	TGTGCCAGCAGTTCCGAGGAGACCCGACTGGATGAGCAGTACTTC
NA	NA	TRBV5-5	TRBJ2-5	CASSLVWDNQETQYF	TGTGCCAGCAGCTTGGTGTGGGACAACCAAGAGACCCAGTACTTC
NA	TRBD2	TRBV6-5	TRBJ2-3	CASSYLAGEGTDTQYF	TGTGCCAGCAGTTACTTAGCGGGAGAGGGGACAGATACGCAGTATTTT